This TCR beta chain was obtained from a study of blood T cell repertoires in COVID-19. V lost 5 bases and J 0 bases, leaving 8 bases between the germline ends. The CDR3 length is 14 residues. Germline CDR1 is MNHEY and CDR2 is SVGAGI. This clone appeared a few times. The table came from immunoSEQ multiplex PCR; TCRdb's copy has only in-frame clones and leaves some out. The sample consists of 200,000 or so clones, roughly four fifths of them appearing once. The sequencing input was peripheral blood. The TCR sequence derives from a woman aged 40 to 50 with acute or convalescent COVID-19. V is TRBV6-5 and J is TRBJ2-4; D is undetermined. The CDR3 nucleotides are TGTGCCAGCAGTACTAAACTAGCCAAAAACATTCAGTACTTC. Its translation: CASSTKLAKNIQYF.